These T cell receptor beta chains were read from a single sample in a study of blood T cell repertoires in COVID-19. Clones were read by immunoSEQ multiplex PCR, and TCRdb kept only the in-frame ones, dropping some. The table shows a few hundred thousand clones, with 70% to 90% occurring only once. The specimen was peripheral blood. These receptors were collected from a woman aged 70-85 years with active or convalescent COVID-19. Both conserved end residues are trimmed from each CDR3. A row's size may be missing; if present it is once, few, many or a size class.

12,TRBJ1-2,NA,TRBV6-5,ASSYSTGNYGYT
13,TRBJ1-2,NA,TRBV7-2,ASSPAEGQSRGYT
10,TRBJ1-2,few,TRBV7-2,ANSRANYGYT
11,TRBJ1-2,NA,TRBV5-4,ASSLVKEGSYT
13,TRBJ1-2,NA,TRBV4-3,ASSQDRDINYGYT
12,TRBJ1-1,NA,TRBV9,ASSKQGWRTEAF
11,TRBJ2-7,NA,TRBV19,ASSKGAGYEQY
12,TRBJ1-3,once,TRBV10-3,ASKTGGSGNTIY
12,TRBJ1-3,NA,TRBV9,ASTRGRAGNTIY
14,TRBJ1-5,NA,TRBV6-2/TRBV6-3,ASSYSGGAISQPQH
11,TRBJ2-7,NA,TRBV10-3,AIGTGGTYEQY
14,TRBJ2-2,NA,TRBV7-6,ASSLASGGATGELF
9,TRBJ2-5,NA,TRBV7-8,ASSNQETQY